A selection of T cell receptor beta chains follows, all from one sample in a study of cytomegalovirus exposure and HLA in healthy donors. Profiling relied on immunoSEQ multiplex PCR, and the TCRdb table lists in-frame clones only, not all of them. This sample has about 160,000 clones, with over 85% found just once. Sequencing was done on a sample of PBMCs. The receptors here all came from a woman between 18 and 29 years old in good health and CMV-seropositive. Each CDR3 is given with its conserved first and last residue. Each record gives: clone size, J gene, V gene, D gene, CDR3 DNA, CDR3 protein. D genes are given only for firm matches. Expanded clones are given a class, and other clones once, few, many or no size at all.

>.|TRBJ2-3|TRBV5-1|TRBD2
TGCGCCAGCAGCTTAACGGGACTAGCGGGAGGGATAGATACGCAGTATTTT
CASSLTGLAGGIDTQYF
>once|TRBJ2-7|TRBV4-1|TRBD1
TGCGCCAGCAGCCAAGACCCCGGGACAGGGGACTACGAGCAGTACTTC
CASSQDPGTGDYEQYF
>many|TRBJ2-7|TRBV4-1|TRBD2
TGCGCCAGCAGCCGGTCCCCCCGGACTAGCGAATTCTCCTACGAGCAGTACTTC
CASSRSPRTSEFSYEQYF
>.|TRBJ2-4|TRBV5-4|.
TGTGCCAGCAGCTTGAGAGCGGGCAGAGCCAAAAACATTCAGTACTTC
CASSLRAGRAKNIQYF
>.|TRBJ2-7|TRBV7-8|.
TGTGCCAGCAGCTCGGACAGAGGGGCCTTGGACGAGCAGTACTTC
CASSSDRGALDEQYF
>.|TRBJ1-5|TRBV19|.
TGTGCCAGTAGTATAGATTACGACAGGATAAGCAATCAGCCCCAGCATTTT
CASSIDYDRISNQPQHF
>.|TRBJ1-2|TRBV5-7|.
TGTGCCAGCAGCTCTAACAATTGGACTCACGAGTCTCCCTTC
CASSSNNWTHESPF
>.|TRBJ1-1|TRBV5-1|.
TGCGCCAGCAGCAATAGCAGGGATTGGGGCACTGAAGCTTTCTTT
CASSNSRDWGTEAFF
>.|TRBJ2-7|TRBV4-1|.
TGCGCCAGCAGCCCCCCCCAGGCGACCTCCTACGAGCAGTACTTC
CASSPPQATSYEQYF
>.|TRBJ2-1|TRBV9|.
TGTGCCAGCAGCGTAGAGGGCGGAAGCGGTGAGCAGTTCTTC
CASSVEGGSGEQFF
>.|TRBJ1-1|TRBV28|.
TGTGCCAGCAGTTTGTCGCGCCTAACTAGGACTGAAGCTTTCTTT
CASSLSRLTRTEAFF
>.|TRBJ1-4|TRBV27|.
TGTGCCAGCAGTCTCCATACGGGGGGAACTAATGAAAAACTGTTTTTT
CASSLHTGGTNEKLFF
>once|TRBJ2-3|TRBV6-5|TRBD2
TGTGCCACAACCCCGCTAGCGGGAGGAGATACGCAGTATTTT
CATTPLAGGDTQYF
>few|TRBJ2-7|TRBV27|TRBD1
TGTGCCAGCAGTTTATCACAGGGGGCGCTGGAGCAGTACTTC
CASSLSQGALEQYF
>.|TRBJ2-2|TRBV27|TRBD1
TGTGCCAGCAGCCATCAGGGGGCGCGAACCGGGGAGCTGTTTTTT
CASSHQGARTGELFF
>.|TRBJ2-7|TRBV7-2|TRBD2
TGTGCCAGCAGTTTGCCCAGGGCTAGCGGGGTCTACGAGCAGTACTTC
CASSLPRASGVYEQYF
>.|TRBJ2-1|TRBV7-3|.
TGTGCCAGCAGTTTTTCGGGGAGTCTGTTCTTC
CASSFSGSLFF
>.|TRBJ2-7|TRBV5-6|.
TGTGCCAGCAGCTTGGACCTCGGGAGACCCTACGAGCAGTACTTC
CASSLDLGRPYEQYF
>.|TRBJ2-1|TRBV30|TRBD2
TGTGCCTGGAGTAAGGGACTAGCTGGTGGTGAGCAGTTCTTC
CAWSKGLAGGEQFF
>.|TRBJ2-1|TRBV4-2|TRBD2
TGTGCCAGCCAAAGACTAGCGGGAGTCCATGAGCAGTTCTTC
CASQRLAGVHEQFF
>once|TRBJ1-2|TRBV9|.
TGTGCCAGCAGCTACGGGGGTATCGATGGCTACACCTTC
CASSYGGIDGYTF
>few|TRBJ1-4|TRBV28|.
TGTGCCAGCAGTTTATCGCAGACTAATGAAAAACTGTTTTTT
CASSLSQTNEKLFF
>.|TRBJ1-5|TRBV9|TRBD1
TGTGCCAGCAGCGTCGGGTCAGGGGGCAAGGATCAGCCCCAGCATTTT
CASSVGSGGKDQPQHF
>few|TRBJ2-7|TRBV6-6|.
TGTGCCAGCAGTTCCTACAGGGAACGGTCCTACGAGCAGTACTTC
CASSSYRERSYEQYF
>once|TRBJ1-5|TRBV7-2|.
TGTGCCAGCAGCACTGTTACTGGAGGGAATCAGCCCCAGCATTTT
CASSTVTGGNQPQHF
>.|TRBJ2-7|TRBV5-1|.
TGCGCCAGCAGCTTGGACGGTACCTACGAGCAGTACTTC
CASSLDGTYEQYF
>.|TRBJ2-7|TRBV5-1|TRBD2
TGCGCCAGCAGCTTAACGACTAGCGGCACCTACGAGCAGTACTTC
CASSLTTSGTYEQYF
>.|TRBJ2-7|TRBV11-3|TRBD1
TGTGCCAGCAGCCCAGGGACAGGGAAAACCTACGAGCAGTACTTC
CASSPGTGKTYEQYF
>.|TRBJ1-2|TRBV28|.
TGTGCCAGCCTAGTCGGAGGAAACTATGGCTACACCTTC
CASLVGGNYGYTF
>.|TRBJ1-5|TRBV7-2|.
TGTGCCAGCAGCTACGAGGAGGGCCAGCCCCAGCATTTT
CASSYEEGQPQHF
>.|TRBJ2-7|TRBV7-2|.
TGTGCCAGCAGCTTAAGGGGTCAGACGGACTACGAGCAGTACTTC
CASSLRGQTDYEQYF
>.|TRBJ1-1|TRBV9|.
TGTGCCAGCAGCGCTCCTCCAGGGACTGAAGCTTTCTTT
CASSAPPGTEAFF
>.|TRBJ2-2|TRBV9|TRBD1
TGTGCCAGCAGCCCACCGGGACAGGGGGAAGTCGGGGAGCTGTTTTTT
CASSPPGQGEVGELFF
>.|TRBJ2-1|TRBV27|TRBD2
TGTGCCAGCAGTCGTCTAGCGGGGGGGCGCGATGAGCAGTTCTTC
CASSRLAGGRDEQFF
>.|TRBJ1-2|TRBV28|.
TGTGCCAGCAGCCTCGGGAGTGACTATGGCTACACCTTC
CASSLGSDYGYTF
>.|TRBJ1-2|TRBV7-2|.
TGTGCCAGCAGCTTAGGATTTCGGGTTTATGGCTACACCTTC
CASSLGFRVYGYTF
>once|TRBJ2-7|TRBV5-1|TRBD2
TGCGCCAGCAGCTTGGTGCAGGGACTAGCGGGAGGCGAGCAGTACTTC
CASSLVQGLAGGEQYF
>.|TRBJ1-2|TRBV11-3|.
TGTGCCAGCAGCGGGTTCGGGACACCCCCGATTACTAACTATGGCTACACCTTC
CASSGFGTPPITNYGYTF
>.|TRBJ2-7|TRBV6-5|.
TGTGCCAGCGGGAGAGCCCCCTACGAGCAGTACTTC
CASGRAPYEQYF
>.|TRBJ2-7|TRBV7-8|TRBD2
TGTGCCAGCGCTCCCTCAGCGGGAAGCTCCTACGAGCAGTACTTC
CASAPSAGSSYEQYF
>.|TRBJ2-2|TRBV6-4|.
TGTGCCAGCAGTGACGGGGGGGCAGAGACCGGGGAGCTGTTTTTT
CASSDGGAETGELFF
>.|TRBJ1-4|TRBV5-1|.
TGCGCCAGCAGCTTGGGGGGATCCCAGGGTGAAAAACTGTTTTTT
CASSLGGSQGEKLFF
>.|TRBJ2-2|TRBV7-3|.
TGTGCCAGCAGCCTAAGAGCCCCGCGGTCGGGCACCGGGGAGCTGTTTTTT
CASSLRAPRSGTGELFF
>.|TRBJ2-2|TRBV7-2|TRBD1
TGTGCCAGCAGCCTCGGACAGGGCCGGACCGGGGAGCTGTTTTTT
CASSLGQGRTGELFF
>.|TRBJ2-5|TRBV4-1|.
TGCGCCAGCAGCCCCAGGAACGGGAGAGGTAAAGAGACCCAGTACTTC
CASSPRNGRGKETQYF
>.|TRBJ1-2|TRBV28|TRBD1
TGTGCCAGCAGTTTAGGGGCACCGACAGGGAACTATGGCTACACCTTC
CASSLGAPTGNYGYTF
>.|TRBJ1-2|TRBV19|.
TGTGCCAGTGAGCGGCGGGGGGCGGGCGGCTACACCTTC
CASERRGAGGYTF
>.|TRBJ2-7|TRBV19|.
TGTGCCAGTAGTACACAACAGGGGGGGTTCCACGAGCAGTACTTC
CASSTQQGGFHEQYF
>.|TRBJ1-1|TRBV28|.
TGTGCCAGCAGTAGCCCCGGGACACCGAGATTCCAAGCTTTCTTT
CASSSPGTPRFQAFF
>.|TRBJ2-5|TRBV11-2|.
TGTGCCAGCAGCTTAGCCCCGGGGTGGCAAGAGACCCAGTACTTC
CASSLAPGWQETQYF
>.|TRBJ2-7|TRBV29-1|.
TGCAGCGTTGTTCTCCGGCCGTCCCGGGACAACTCCTACGAGCAGTACTTC
CSVVLRPSRDNSYEQYF
>.|TRBJ2-7|TRBV9|.
TGTGCCAGCAGCGTAGGATTGGCGGCAGGGTTTATTGCCTACGAGCAGTACTTC
CASSVGLAAGFIAYEQYF
>.|TRBJ1-2|TRBV29-1|.
TGCAGCGTTGATATTCAGAACTATGGCTACACCTTC
CSVDIQNYGYTF
>.|TRBJ2-1|TRBV10-3|.
TGTGCCATCAGTGAGGGGGGCGGGTTGTGGTCCTACAATGAGCAGTTCTTC
CAISEGGGLWSYNEQFF
>once|TRBJ2-7|TRBV6-1|TRBD2
TGTGCCAGCAGTGGGTGGGAGAGCGGGGGGTCTGTCGAGCAGTACTTC
CASSGWESGGSVEQYF
>.|TRBJ2-5|TRBV11-2|.
TGTGCCAGCAGGACCCCAAGTGCGGGACACCAAGAGACCCAGTACTTC
CASRTPSAGHQETQYF
>once|TRBJ1-1|TRBV5-1|.
TGCGCCAGCAGCCCGGGATTTAACACTGAAGCTTTCTTT
CASSPGFNTEAFF
>.|TRBJ2-1|TRBV5-1|TRBD2
TGCGCCAGCAGCTTGGAGCTAGCGGGAGCCCTTGAGCAGTTCTTC
CASSLELAGALEQFF
>.|TRBJ2-7|TRBV4-2|TRBD1
TGTGCCAGCAGCCAAGAAGACAGGGGTGGATTCGGCGAGCAGTACTTC
CASSQEDRGGFGEQYF